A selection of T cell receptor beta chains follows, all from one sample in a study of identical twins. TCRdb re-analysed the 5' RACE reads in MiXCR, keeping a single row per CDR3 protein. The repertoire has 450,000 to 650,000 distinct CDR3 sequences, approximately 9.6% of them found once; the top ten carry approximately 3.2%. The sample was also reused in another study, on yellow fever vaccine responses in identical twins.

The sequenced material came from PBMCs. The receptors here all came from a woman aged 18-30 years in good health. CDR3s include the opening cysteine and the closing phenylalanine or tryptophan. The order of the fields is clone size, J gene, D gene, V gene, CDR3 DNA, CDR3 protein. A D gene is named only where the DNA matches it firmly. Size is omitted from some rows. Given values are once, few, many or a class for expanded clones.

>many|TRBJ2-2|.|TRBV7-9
TGTGCCAGCAGCCGAAAAACAGGGAAGGGCACCGGGGAGCTGTTTTTT
CASSRKTGKGTGELFF
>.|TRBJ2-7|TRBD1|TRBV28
TGTGCCAGCAATCAGGGGGCCTACGAGCAGTACTTC
CASNQGAYEQYF
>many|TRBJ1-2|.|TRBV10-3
TGTGCCATCAGTGTCGGGGACCCCCCCTCTTATGGCTACACCTTC
CAISVGDPPSYGYTF
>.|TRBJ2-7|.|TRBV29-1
TGCAGAGGGCAGCCAACCTACGAGCAGTACTTC
CRGQPTYEQYF
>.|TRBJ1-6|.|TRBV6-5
TGTGCCAGCAGTTATGGACAGCCGAATTCACCCCTCCACTTT
CASSYGQPNSPLHF
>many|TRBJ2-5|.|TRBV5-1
TGCGCCAGCAGCCTGCCAGGTCAGACCCAGTACTTC
CASSLPGQTQYF
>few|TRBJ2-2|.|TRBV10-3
TGTGCCGCTCGAGGCGGGCGTTCGAACACCGGGGAGCTGTTTTTT
CAARGGRSNTGELFF
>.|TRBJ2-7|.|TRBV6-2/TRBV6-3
TGTGCCAGCAGCTCCCAAGGACGGATCTACGAGCAGTACTTC
CASSSQGRIYEQYF
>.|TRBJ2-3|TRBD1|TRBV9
TGTGCCAGCAGCGCGGGACAGGGGGAATCAGATACGCAGTATTTT
CASSAGQGESDTQYF
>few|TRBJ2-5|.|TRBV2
TGTGCCAGCAAACTGGTAGAGACCCAGTACTTC
CASKLVETQYF
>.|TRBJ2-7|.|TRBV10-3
TGTGCCATCAGTGAAGAGAGGGCGATCTACGAGCAGTACTTC
CAISEERAIYEQYF
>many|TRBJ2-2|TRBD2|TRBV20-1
TGCAGTGCTACGACTAGCGGTACCGGGGAGCTGTTTTTT
CSATTSGTGELFF
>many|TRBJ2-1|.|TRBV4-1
TGCGCCAGCAGCCAAGATCCCCAGGGGAGCTCCTACAATGAGCAGTTCTTC
CASSQDPQGSSYNEQFF
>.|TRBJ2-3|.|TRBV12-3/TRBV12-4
TGTGCCAGCAGAGCGGGCCCTAGCACAGATACGCAGTATTTT
CASRAGPSTDTQYF
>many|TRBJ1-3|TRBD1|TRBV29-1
TGCAGCGCCGAACGGGACAGGAACACCATATATTTT
CSAERDRNTIYF
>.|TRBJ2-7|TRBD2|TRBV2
TGTGCCAGCGGGAGGACTAGCGGGAGTTACGAGCAGTACTTC
CASGRTSGSYEQYF
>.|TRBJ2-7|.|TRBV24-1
TGTGCCACCAGTGATTATGCTAACGAGCAGTACTTC
CATSDYANEQYF
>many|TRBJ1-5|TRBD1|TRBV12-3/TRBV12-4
TGTGCCAGCAGTGGACAGGGGGCTGGCAATCAGCCCCAGCATTTT
CASSGQGAGNQPQHF
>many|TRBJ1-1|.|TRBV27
TGTGCCAGCAGATACGATGGGAACACTGAAGCTTTCTTT
CASRYDGNTEAFF
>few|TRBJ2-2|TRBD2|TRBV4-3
TGCGCCAGCAGCCGGGCGGCTAGCGGATCGAACACCGGGGAGCTGTTTTTT
CASSRAASGSNTGELFF
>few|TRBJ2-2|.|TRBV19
TGTGCCAGTAGTATGGGGCATCCCGGGGAGCTGTTTTTT
CASSMGHPGELFF
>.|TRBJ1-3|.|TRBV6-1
TGTGCCAGCAGGTTCGCCTCAGGGTTCGGAAACACCATATATTTT
CASRFASGFGNTIYF
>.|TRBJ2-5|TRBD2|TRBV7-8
TGTGCCAGCAGCTCGGCTCTAGCCGGGGGGGAGTCCCAGTACTTC
CASSSALAGGESQYF
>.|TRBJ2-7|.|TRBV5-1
TGCGCCAGCAGCTTGATAGACGGAGACTACGAGCAGTACTTC
CASSLIDGDYEQYF
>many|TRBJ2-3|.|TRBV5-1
TGCGCCAGCAGCTTTTTTACAGATACGCAGTATTTT
CASSFFTDTQYF
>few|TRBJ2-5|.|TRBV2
TGTGCCAGCAGTGTGAGGTTCCAAGAGACCCAGTACTTC
CASSVRFQETQYF
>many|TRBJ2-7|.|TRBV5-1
TGCGCCAGCAGCTCCGGGACACAGACCTACGAGCAGTACTTC
CASSSGTQTYEQYF
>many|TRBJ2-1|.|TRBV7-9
TGTGCCAGCAGCTTAGCCGAGGGGGGCGATGAGCAGTTCTTC
CASSLAEGGDEQFF
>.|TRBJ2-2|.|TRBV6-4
TGTGCCAGCAGTGTACAGCCGACGGTCACCGGGGAGCTGTTTTTT
CASSVQPTVTGELFF
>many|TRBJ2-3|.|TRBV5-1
TGCGCCAGCAGCACTACATCTCTGGGCCCAGATACGCAGTATTTT
CASSTTSLGPDTQYF
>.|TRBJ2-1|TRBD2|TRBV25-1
TGTGCCAGCAGCCATTACTTCAAAATGGGACTAGCGGGAGGGCCTGGTGGCAATGAGCAGTTCTTC
CASSHYFKMGLAGGPGGNEQFF
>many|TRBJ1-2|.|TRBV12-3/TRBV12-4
TGTGCCAGCAGCCGGACCGACTATGGCTACACCTTC
CASSRTDYGYTF